A selection of T cell receptor beta chains follows, all from one sample in a study of Graves' ophthalmopathy and Graves' hyperthyroidism. One entry per CDR3 protein results from TCRdb running MiXCR on the multiplex PCR reads. The sample carries hundreds of thousands of distinct CDR3 sequences, more than 40% recorded once. The source material was peripheral blood. The receptors here all came from an adult man with Graves' ophthalmopathy. Both conserved end residues are part of each CDR3. D genes are given only for firm matches. Expanded clones get a size class; other rows say once, few or many, or leave the size out.

clone size | J gene | D gene | V gene | CDR3 DNA | CDR3 protein
few | TRBJ2-7 | - | TRBV6-6 | TGTGCCAGCAGTTACACCGGACAGAAATACGAGCAGTACTTC | CASSYTGQKYEQYF
many | TRBJ1-2 | TRBD1 | TRBV4-3 | TGCGCCAGCAGTCCGGACAGGGATGATGGCTACACCTTC | CASSPDRDDGYTF
many | TRBJ1-1 | - | TRBV9 | TGTGCCAGCAGCGTAGCCGTGAACACTGAAGCTTTCTTT | CASSVAVNTEAFF
many | TRBJ2-7 | - | TRBV20-1 | TGCAGTGCTAGATCGGCCACTCGGGAGCAGTACTTC | CSARSATREQYF
many | TRBJ2-5 | TRBD1 | TRBV4-1 | TGCGCCAGCAGCCAGCTCCCACTCCAGGGGGCTTGGGAGACCCAGTACTTC | CASSQLPLQGAWETQYF
- | TRBJ2-7 | - | TRBV2 | TGTGCCAGCAGCTTAGGGCACCCGATCGAGCAGTACTTC | CASSLGHPIEQYF
- | TRBJ2-7 | TRBD1 | TRBV7-8 | TGTGCCAGCAGCCGGGACAGGGGGCCATTCTACGAGCAGTACTTC | CASSRDRGPFYEQYF
few | TRBJ2-2 | - | TRBV5-1 | TGCGCCAGCAGGCCCGGGACACCGAACACCGGGGAGCTGTTTTTT | CASRPGTPNTGELFF
many | TRBJ1-1 | - | TRBV10-3 | TGTGCCATCAGAGACAACCAGGTGTACACTGAAGCTTTCTTT | CAIRDNQVYTEAFF
many | TRBJ1-1 | TRBD1 | TRBV24-1 | TGTGCCACCAGTGAGCCGGGACAGGGCAACACTGAAGCTTTCTTT | CATSEPGQGNTEAFF
many | TRBJ1-1 | TRBD1 | TRBV9 | TGTGCCAGCAGCGGGGACAGGATGAACACTGAAGCTTTCTTT | CASSGDRMNTEAFF
- | TRBJ2-5 | - | TRBV29-1 | TGCAGCGTGCCTAAAGCCGGGCCGGTAAAAGAGACCCAGTACTTC | CSVPKAGPVKETQYF
many | TRBJ1-2 | - | TRBV7-2 | TGTGCCAGCAGCTTACGCTCTCCCATTTACTATGGCTACACCTTC | CASSLRSPIYYGYTF
many | TRBJ1-2 | - | TRBV5-1 | TGCGCCAGCAGCAGGGACGGAACCCGAGGGCGCACCTTC | CASSRDGTRGRTF
- | TRBJ1-4 | - | TRBV29-1 | TGCAGCGCGTCGGGGTTGCAAGAAAAACTGTTTTTT | CSASGLQEKLFF
- | TRBJ2-7 | TRBD2 | TRBV15 | TGTGCCACCAGCAAACTAGCGGGAGGTTTCGAGCAGTACTTC | CATSKLAGGFEQYF
- | TRBJ1-5 | - | TRBV10-3 | TGTGCCATCAGACAGGGCGCAGGTGAAACGTCCCAGCATTTT | CAIRQGAGETSQHF
- | TRBJ1-2 | - | TRBV6-4 | TGTGCCAGCAGTGACTTGGGGCTGGACAGTTATGGCTACACCTTC | CASSDLGLDSYGYTF
many | TRBJ1-6 | - | TRBV12-3/TRBV12-4 | TGTGCCAGCAGTTTATCATCCAGCTCCTATAATTCACCCCTCCACTTT | CASSLSSSSYNSPLHF
- | TRBJ2-6 | TRBD1 | TRBV7-8 | TGTGCCAGCAGCCCAGGGACAGGGGCACACTCTGGGGCCAACGTCCTGACTTTC | CASSPGTGAHSGANVLTF
many | TRBJ2-2 | - | TRBV24-1 | TGTGCCACCAGTGTCTCATGGGGTCCCGGGGAGCTGTTTTTT | CATSVSWGPGELFF
many | TRBJ2-5 | - | TRBV5-1 | TGCGCCAGCAGACAACAGGGTTCCGAGACCCAGTACTTC | CASRQQGSETQYF
- | TRBJ2-2 | - | TRBV7-3 | TGTGCCAGCAGATCTGGTCGGACGAACACCGGGGAGCTGTTTTTT | CASRSGRTNTGELFF
- | TRBJ1-1 | TRBD1 | TRBV10-3 | TGTGCCATCAGACCGGGACAGGGGTTCACTGAAGCTTTCTTT | CAIRPGQGFTEAFF
- | TRBJ1-6 | TRBD1 | TRBV6-1 | TGTGCCAGCAGTATGGTGGCAGGGGGCGGAAGGGCCCTCCACTTT | CASSMVAGGGRALHF
- | TRBJ2-5 | TRBD2 | TRBV11-2 | TGTGCCAGCAGCGCCGGACTAGCGGGAGAGAGGGAGACCCAGTACTTC | CASSAGLAGERETQYF
- | TRBJ1-1 | - | TRBV7-8 | TGTGCCAGCAGCCAAGAGGGCAGGGTGAACACTGAAGCTTTCTTT | CASSQEGRVNTEAFF
- | TRBJ2-1 | - | TRBV10-3 | TGTGCCATCAGTGACGGGGTCCTTAGAGGGGAGCAGTTCTTC | CAISDGVLRGEQFF
- | TRBJ2-7 | TRBD2 | TRBV6-2/TRBV6-3 | TGTGCCAGCAGGCCGGGGGGAACTTGGAACGAGCAGTACTTC | CASRPGGTWNEQYF
many | TRBJ1-1 | - | TRBV4-3 | TGCGCCAGCAGCCAAGACGTCAAGGGGGCTTTCTTT | CASSQDVKGAFF
- | TRBJ1-2 | TRBD1 | TRBV29-1 | TGCAGCGTCGCCCGGGACAGTGAAGACTACTATGGCTACACCTTC | CSVARDSEDYYGYTF
few | TRBJ2-3 | TRBD2 | TRBV4-1 | TGCGCCAGCAGCCCCCACCGACTAGCGGGGGGACTTAGCACAGATACGCAGTATTTT | CASSPHRLAGGLSTDTQYF
many | TRBJ1-1 | - | TRBV2 | TGTGCCAGCGCGGGGGATTTGAACACTGAAGCTTTCTTT | CASAGDLNTEAFF
many | TRBJ1-1 | - | TRBV10-3 | TGTGCCATCACCGCCGGGACATTGAACACTGAAGCTTTCTTT | CAITAGTLNTEAFF
once | TRBJ2-7 | TRBD2 | TRBV25-1 | TGTGCCAGCAGTGAATCTAGCGGAGCCTACGAGCAGTACTTC | CASSESSGAYEQYF
- | TRBJ2-6 | - | TRBV19 | TGTGCCAGTAGTATGGGCGGACACCGCTCTGGGGCCAACGTCCTGACTTTC | CASSMGGHRSGANVLTF
many | TRBJ2-7 | TRBD1 | TRBV7-9 | TGTGCCAGCAGCTCTAATCGACAGGGGCCCTGGTGGGAGCAGTACTTC | CASSSNRQGPWWEQYF
- | TRBJ2-5 | TRBD2 | TRBV29-1 | TGCAGCAGTGGGCTAGCGGGGGTCCAAGAGACCCAGTACTTC | CSSGLAGVQETQYF
many | TRBJ1-4 | - | TRBV19 | TGTGCCAGTAGCAAGGGGGCAACTAATGAAAAACTGTTTTTT | CASSKGATNEKLFF